This T cell receptor beta chain derives from a study of T cell changes during pregnancy in multiple sclerosis. V lost 6 bases and J lost 6, with 23 bases in between. Germline lookup yields CDR1 MDHEN and CDR2 SYDVKM. This CDR3 contains 17 residues. This clone was observed once. Method: immunoSEQ multiplex PCR; TCRdb's copy keeps in-frame clones and lacks some. The sample shows tens of thousands of clones, roughly 89% of them seen only once. The input for sequencing was CD4+ T cells from peripheral blood mononuclear cells, taken in the first trimester of pregnancy. The V call is TRBV28, the J call TRBJ1-4; D unresolved. The receptor comes from a female donor with multiple sclerosis, enrolled in a pregnancy study. CDR3 protein: CASSSRYLNGEDEKLFF. In DNA, the CDR3 is TGTGCCAGCAGCTCCCGATATTTGAACGGGGAGGATGAAAAACTGTTTTTT.